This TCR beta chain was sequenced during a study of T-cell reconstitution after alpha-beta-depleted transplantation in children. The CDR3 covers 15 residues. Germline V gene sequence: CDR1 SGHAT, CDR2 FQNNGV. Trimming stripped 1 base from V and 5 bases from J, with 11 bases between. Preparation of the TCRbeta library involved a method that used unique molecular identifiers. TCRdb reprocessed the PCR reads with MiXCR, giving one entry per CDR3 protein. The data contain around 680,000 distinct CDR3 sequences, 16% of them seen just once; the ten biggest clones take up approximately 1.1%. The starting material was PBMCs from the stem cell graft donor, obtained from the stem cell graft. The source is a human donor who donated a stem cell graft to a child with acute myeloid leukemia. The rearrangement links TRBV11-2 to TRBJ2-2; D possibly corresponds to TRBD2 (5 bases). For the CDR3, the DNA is TGTGCCAGCAGCTTAGTCGGGGTAGAAACCGGGGAGCTGTTTTTT. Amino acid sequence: CASSLVGVETGELFF.